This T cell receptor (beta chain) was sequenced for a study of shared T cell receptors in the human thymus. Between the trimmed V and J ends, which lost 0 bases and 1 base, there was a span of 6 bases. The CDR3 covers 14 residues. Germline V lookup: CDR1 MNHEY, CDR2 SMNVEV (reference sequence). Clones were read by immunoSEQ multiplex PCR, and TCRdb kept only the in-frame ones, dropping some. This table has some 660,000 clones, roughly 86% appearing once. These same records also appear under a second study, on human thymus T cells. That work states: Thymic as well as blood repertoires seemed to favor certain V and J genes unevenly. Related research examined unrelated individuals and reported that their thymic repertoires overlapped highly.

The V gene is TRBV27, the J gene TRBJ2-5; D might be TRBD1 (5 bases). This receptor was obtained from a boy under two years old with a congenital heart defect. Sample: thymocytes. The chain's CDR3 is CASSLSDSQETQYF. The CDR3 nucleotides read TGTGCCAGCAGTTTATCAGACAGCCAAGAGACCCAGTACTTC.